A selection of T cell receptor beta chains follows, all from one sample in a study of T cell responses to AZD1222 COVID-19 vaccine. TCRdb's table, derived via immunoSEQ multiplex PCR, lists solely in-frame clones and lacks some. The sample carries more than 110,000 clones, 92% recorded once. The specimen was peripheral blood, collected on day 0 of AZD1222 vaccination. Receptor source: an adult in good health. The conserved cysteine and the conserved F or W are not part of the CDR3 here.

v_call: TRBV6-1
j_call: TRBJ2-1
cdr3_aa: ASSEYGEQF

v_call: TRBV4-3
j_call: TRBJ1-4
cdr3_aa: ASSQDSSLSSLF

v_call: TRBV7-9
j_call: TRBJ1-5
cdr3_aa: ASSPVEGSVTPQH

v_call: TRBV2
j_call: TRBJ1-5
cdr3_aa: ASKEDRISNQPQH

v_call: TRBV3-1/TRBV3-2
j_call: TRBJ2-2
cdr3_aa: ASSHQGYTGELF

v_call: TRBV7-9
j_call: TRBJ1-2
cdr3_aa: ASSRDNYGYT

v_call: TRBV28
j_call: TRBJ2-6
cdr3_aa: ASRDTGDLSSGANVLT

v_call: TRBV4-2
j_call: TRBJ1-1
cdr3_aa: ASSQDLLFGGSAMNTEAF

v_call: TRBV4-2
j_call: TRBJ2-7
cdr3_aa: ASSQDFGSGGVQY

v_call: TRBV29-1
j_call: TRBJ1-1
cdr3_aa: SADPGQGTTEAF

v_call: TRBV7-8
j_call: TRBJ2-7
cdr3_aa: ASSWGNYEQY

v_call: TRBV6-5
j_call: TRBJ1-4
cdr3_aa: ASSYGDRSNEKLF

v_call: TRBV10-3
j_call: TRBJ2-2
cdr3_aa: ATHRTEGTGELF

v_call: TRBV6-2/TRBV6-3
j_call: TRBJ2-3
cdr3_aa: ASSYSTDSGRVDTQY